This TCR beta chain is from a study of blood T cells in healthy people across ages. Between the trimmed V and J ends, which lost 0 bases and 2 bases, there was a span of 12 bases. The CDR3 runs to 16 residues. The germline V gene encodes CDR1 SGHKS and CDR2 YYEKEE (reference sequence). Primed by a sample-barcoded 5' primer and a J-beta primer mix, a second PCR proceeded for about 6 to 12 cycles. Via MiXCR, TCRdb re-called the 5' RACE reads, giving one row per CDR3 protein. Among approximately 800,000 distinct CDR3 sequences listed, more than 55% were seen once. This clonotype came up once. The chain is built from TRBV5-5 and TRBJ2-1; tentatively, D is TRBD2 (5 bases). The receptor comes from a man between 40 and 49 years old in good health. Source material: blood. CDR3 residues: CASSLGESFTYNEQFF. The CDR3 region has the DNA TGTGCCAGCAGCTTGGGGGAGAGCTTTACCTACAATGAGCAGTTCTTC.